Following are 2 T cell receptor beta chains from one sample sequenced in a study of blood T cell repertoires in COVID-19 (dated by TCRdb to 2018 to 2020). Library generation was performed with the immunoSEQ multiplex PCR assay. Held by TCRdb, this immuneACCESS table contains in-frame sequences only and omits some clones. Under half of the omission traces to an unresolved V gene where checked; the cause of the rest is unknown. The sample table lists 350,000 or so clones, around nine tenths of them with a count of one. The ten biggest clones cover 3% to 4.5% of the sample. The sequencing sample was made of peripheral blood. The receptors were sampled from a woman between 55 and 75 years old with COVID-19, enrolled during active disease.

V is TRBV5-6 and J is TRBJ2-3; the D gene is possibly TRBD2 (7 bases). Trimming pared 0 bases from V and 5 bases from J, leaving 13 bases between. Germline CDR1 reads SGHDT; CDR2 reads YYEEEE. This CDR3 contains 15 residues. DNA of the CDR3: TGTGCCAGCAGCTTGGGAGGGGGGGCAATAGATACGCAGTATTTT. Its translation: CASSLGGGAIDTQYF.

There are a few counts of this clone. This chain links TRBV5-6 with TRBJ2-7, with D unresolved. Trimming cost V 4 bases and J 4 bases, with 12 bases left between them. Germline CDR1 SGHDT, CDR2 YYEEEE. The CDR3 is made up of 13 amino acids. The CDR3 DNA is TGTGCCAGCAGCGTGCGAGAACTTTACGAGCAGTACTTC. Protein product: CASSVRELYEQYF.